Listed below are T cell receptor beta chains from one sample, sequenced in a study of early T cells in non-severe SARS-CoV-2 infection. TCRdb passed the 5' RACE reads through MiXCR, listing each CDR3 protein once. Here the sample spans some 60,000 distinct CDR3 sequences, 10% to 15% being singletons. The sequenced sample was whole blood. The receptors were sampled from an adult who was a healthcare worker with PCR-confirmed SARS-CoV-2 infection or an uninfected control (not recorded which). Each CDR3 is given with its conserved first and last residue. The order of the fields is clone size, J gene, D gene, V gene, CDR3 protein. D genes are given only for firm matches. Some rows mark clone size as missing; the rest say once, few, many or name a class of expanded clone.

clone size: many; J gene: TRBJ1-1; D gene: -; V gene: TRBV5-1; CDR3 protein: CASSLEVNTEAFF
clone size: many; J gene: TRBJ2-1; D gene: -; V gene: TRBV7-3; CDR3 protein: CASSLTRPGYNEQFF
clone size: few; J gene: TRBJ1-1; D gene: TRBD1; V gene: TRBV12-3/TRBV12-4; CDR3 protein: CASSLRRDSEAFF
clone size: few; J gene: TRBJ2-5; D gene: TRBD1; V gene: TRBV19; CDR3 protein: CASSSQHRGGQETQYF
clone size: -; J gene: TRBJ2-3; D gene: -; V gene: TRBV6-5; CDR3 protein: CASSYVAGPEDTQYF
clone size: -; J gene: TRBJ2-7; D gene: -; V gene: TRBV19; CDR3 protein: CASSITMARTYEQYF
clone size: many; J gene: TRBJ2-1; D gene: TRBD2; V gene: TRBV25-1; CDR3 protein: CASTPSGSYNEQFF
clone size: many; J gene: TRBJ1-4; D gene: -; V gene: TRBV19; CDR3 protein: CASSSQDATNEKLFF
clone size: many; J gene: TRBJ1-1; D gene: -; V gene: TRBV12-3/TRBV12-4; CDR3 protein: CASSLPPDQAFF
clone size: medium-sized; J gene: TRBJ1-1; D gene: -; V gene: TRBV18; CDR3 protein: CASSPARGSHTEAFF
clone size: many; J gene: TRBJ2-6; D gene: TRBD1; V gene: TRBV2; CDR3 protein: CASRQGASGANVLTF
clone size: many; J gene: TRBJ2-1; D gene: -; V gene: TRBV11-1; CDR3 protein: CASSLIIGNEQFF
clone size: many; J gene: TRBJ2-7; D gene: -; V gene: TRBV19; CDR3 protein: CASSLRTGAMYF
clone size: few; J gene: TRBJ1-4; D gene: -; V gene: TRBV29-1; CDR3 protein: CSALGEKLFF
clone size: many; J gene: TRBJ1-3; D gene: -; V gene: TRBV30; CDR3 protein: CAWSVLEGRASGNTIYF
clone size: -; J gene: TRBJ2-5; D gene: -; V gene: TRBV20-1; CDR3 protein: CSASVSLGVQETQYF
clone size: -; J gene: TRBJ2-6; D gene: TRBD1; V gene: TRBV11-2; CDR3 protein: CASRGQGALGANVLTF
clone size: many; J gene: TRBJ2-5; D gene: TRBD2; V gene: TRBV6-6; CDR3 protein: CASSYGGTTQETQYF
clone size: -; J gene: TRBJ2-1; D gene: TRBD2; V gene: TRBV10-3; CDR3 protein: CAISERGIAGNEQFF
clone size: -; J gene: TRBJ2-1; D gene: -; V gene: TRBV27; CDR3 protein: CASSSDWNEQFF
clone size: -; J gene: TRBJ2-1; D gene: TRBD2; V gene: TRBV6-2/TRBV6-3; CDR3 protein: CASRGGREGNEQFF
clone size: few; J gene: TRBJ1-2; D gene: TRBD1; V gene: TRBV6-6; CDR3 protein: CASSSRTGGVGYTF
clone size: few; J gene: TRBJ2-7; D gene: TRBD2; V gene: TRBV11-2; CDR3 protein: CASSHLAGGSPEQYF
clone size: -; J gene: TRBJ2-4; D gene: TRBD1; V gene: TRBV7-9; CDR3 protein: CASSLNLGQGNIQYF
clone size: many; J gene: TRBJ2-2; D gene: -; V gene: TRBV5-1; CDR3 protein: CASRDYANTGELFF
clone size: many; J gene: TRBJ2-5; D gene: TRBD1; V gene: TRBV18; CDR3 protein: CASSSGTAVKTQYF
clone size: many; J gene: TRBJ1-2; D gene: -; V gene: TRBV11-3; CDR3 protein: CASSLRIGEAGYTF
clone size: -; J gene: TRBJ2-7; D gene: TRBD1; V gene: TRBV10-3; CDR3 protein: CAISGDSTSYEQYF
clone size: -; J gene: TRBJ1-1; D gene: -; V gene: TRBV7-2; CDR3 protein: CASSSFYTEAFF